The 7 T cell receptor beta chains reported below all come from one sample, sequenced in a study of control samples from healthy donors and cancer patients. TCRdb keeps only in-frame clones here, not all; method: immunoSEQ multiplex PCR. The sample has 100,000 to 150,000 clones; more than 90% are singletons. The sample comprised blood. These receptors were collected from a man aged 18 to 29 in good health.

The chain is built from TRBV11-2 and TRBJ2-3; 12 bases are shared with TRBD2. The length of the CDR3 is 18 residues. Germline values: CDR1 SGHAT, CDR2 FQNNGV. The V and J ends lost 6 bases and 3 bases, in that order; junction bases with no gene match: 13. CDR3 DNA sequence: TGTGCCAGCAGACCCCTAGCGGGGGGGCCGAGTAGAACAGATACGCAGTATTTT. Amino acid sequence: CASRPLAGGPSRTDTQYF.

CDR3 coding DNA: TGTGCCAGTAAAGATCCGGGGCCCTACAATGAGCAGTTCTTC. This translates into CASKDPGPYNEQFF. The rearrangement joins TRBV11-2 to TRBJ2-1; possibly TRBD1 or TRBD2 for D (5 bases each). Germline CDR1 reads SGHAT; CDR2 reads FQNNGV. The CDR3 sequence is 14 residues long. The germline V and J ends were trimmed by 9 bases and 2 bases, with 14 bases remaining between them. Drawing the rest from reference TRBV11-2 and TRBJ2-1, the complete variable domain is EAGVAQSPRYKIIEKRQSVAFWCNPISGHATLYWYQQILGQGPKLLIQFQNNGVVDDSQLPKDRFSAERLKGVDSTLKIQPAKLEDSAVYLCASKDPGPYNEQFFGPGTRLTVL.

This chain uses TRBV4-2 with TRBJ2-2; 11 bases map to TRBD2. V shed 3 bases, J shed 6 bases, and the junction held 3 bases outside the gene matches. This CDR3 has 15 residues. Looked up from germline, CDR1 is LGHNA and CDR2 is YNFKEQ. CDR3 sequence: CASSHSGGASGELFF. CDR3 bases: TGTGCCAGCAGCCATAGCGGGGGGGCCTCCGGGGAGCTGTTTTTT.

The chain employs TRBV4-1 and TRBJ1-6; D may be TRBD1 (6 bases). Deletions cut 1 base from V and 0 bases from J, with 10 bases between. Germline-derived CDR1 and CDR2 are MGHRA and YSYEKL. The CDR3 has 17 residues. DNA for the CDR3: TGCGCCAGCAGCCAAGGACAGGTTAGCTCCTATAATTCACCCCTCCACTTT. Its translation: CASSQGQVSSYNSPLHF.

The chain has TRBV27 and TRBJ1-2; TRBD1 might be the D (5 bases). CDR1 and CDR2 (germline): MNHEY, SMNVEV (reference sequence). The V end was cut by 0 bases, the J end by 6 bases, with 23 bases between. The CDR3 totals 18 residues. CDR3 sequence (DNA): TGTGCCAGCAGTTTATCGGGAGTTGGGGGTCGGGGGATAAATGGCTACACCTTC. Protein product: CASSLSGVGGRGINGYTF.

V gene TRBV9 combines with J gene TRBJ1-1, with a possible D match to TRBD1 (6 bases). V gave up 4 bases and J gave up 11 bases, with 21 bases separating them. The length of the CDR3 is 14 residues. Germline assignment: CDR1 SGDLS and CDR2 YYNGEE. CDR3 nucleotides: TGTGCCAGCAGCACGGGACAAATTTCGACCCAGGCTTTCTTT. Translated, it gives CASSTGQISTQAFF.

The chain employs TRBV3-1 (or the pseudogene TRBV3-2) and TRBJ2-5, with D perhaps matching TRBD1 (6 bases). CDR3 length equals 14 residues. CDR1 is LGHDT, CDR2 YNNKEL, per germline (reference sequence). Trimming pared 5 bases from V and 5 bases from J, leaving 15 bases between. This CDR3 is CASSRDRRVETQYF. The CDR3 nucleotides are TGTGCCAGCAGCAGAGACAGGCGGGTCGAGACCCAGTACTTC.